This TCR beta chain was sequenced during a study of post-analysis software for immune sequencing data. Turning to the study itself: There were relapsing-remitting, secondary progressive and progressive-relapsing multiple sclerosis among the disease courses included.

Notes on the study in general: Co-batched samples clustered tightly together by F measure. For normalized Chao1 diversity, multiple sclerosis patients scored significantly lower than controls did.

Note on this clonotype: The antigen remains unidentified.

Incorporated into the TCR beta cDNA libraries were unique molecular identifiers, which served to reduce PCR and sequencing biases. T cells numbering 1 to 10 million yielded cDNA molecules that totaled approximately 500,000. TCRdb itself ran the PCR reads through MiXCR, one entry per CDR3 protein. There are a few hundred thousand distinct CDR3 sequences in the sample; just over 35% occur only once, and under 5% lies in the top ten. The origin of this receptor is a girl aged 5 to 17 with multiple sclerosis. The sample consisted of blood.

The CDR3 DNA reads as TGTGCCAGCAGCGGAAGGGTACTAGCGGTCTACAATGAGCAGTTCTTC. Its translation is CASSGRVLAVYNEQFF. The chain is built from TRBV7-3 and TRBJ2-1; the match to TRBD2 covers 8 bases. V shed 5 bases and J 3 bases; nucleotides not matched to a gene: 9. The CDR3 extends over 16 amino acids. In germline, CDR1 is SGHTA, CDR2 FQGTGA.